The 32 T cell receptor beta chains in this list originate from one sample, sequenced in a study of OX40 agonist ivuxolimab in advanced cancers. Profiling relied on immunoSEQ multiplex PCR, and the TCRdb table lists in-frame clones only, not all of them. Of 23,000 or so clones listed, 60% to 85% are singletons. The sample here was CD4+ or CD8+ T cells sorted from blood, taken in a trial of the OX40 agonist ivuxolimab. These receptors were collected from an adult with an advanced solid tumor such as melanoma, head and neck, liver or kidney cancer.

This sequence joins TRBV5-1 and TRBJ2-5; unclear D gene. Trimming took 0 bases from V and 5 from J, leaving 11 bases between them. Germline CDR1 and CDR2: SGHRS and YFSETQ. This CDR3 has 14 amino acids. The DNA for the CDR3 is TGCGCCAGCAGCTTGGCTGGGTTAGGGGAGACCCAGTACTTC. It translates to CASSLAGLGETQYF.

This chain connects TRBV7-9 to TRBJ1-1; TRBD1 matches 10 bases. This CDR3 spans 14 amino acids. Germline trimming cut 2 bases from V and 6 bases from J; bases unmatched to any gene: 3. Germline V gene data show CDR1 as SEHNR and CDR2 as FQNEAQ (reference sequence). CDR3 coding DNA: TGTGCCAGCAGCTTAAGGGACAGGGGCGCTGAAGCTTTCTTT. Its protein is CASSLRDRGAEAFF.

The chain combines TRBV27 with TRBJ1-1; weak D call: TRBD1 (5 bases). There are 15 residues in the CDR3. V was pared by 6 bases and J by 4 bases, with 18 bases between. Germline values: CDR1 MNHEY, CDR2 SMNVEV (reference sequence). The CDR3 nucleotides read TGTGCCAGCAGGAGGGACTTCTCGGGTGGCACTGAAGCTTTCTTT. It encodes CASRRDFSGGTEAFF.

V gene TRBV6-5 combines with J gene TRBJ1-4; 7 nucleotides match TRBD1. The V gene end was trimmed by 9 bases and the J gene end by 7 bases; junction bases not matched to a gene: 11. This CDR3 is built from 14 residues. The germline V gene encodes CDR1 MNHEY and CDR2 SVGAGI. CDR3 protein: CASRTGTDGEKLFF. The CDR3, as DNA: TGTGCCAGTCGGACCGGGACAGATGGTGAAAAACTGTTTTTT.

The CDR3 DNA reads as TGTGCCAGCAAAGGACCCGACAGGGGCCTCTATGGCTACACCTTC. It specifies CASKGPDRGLYGYTF. This chain joins TRBV6-5 and TRBJ1-2; 8 nucleotides match TRBD1. The CDR3 has 15 residues. Germline lookup yields CDR1 MNHEY and CDR2 SVGAGI. V dropped 7 bases and J dropped 4; count of bases not matched to a gene: 11.

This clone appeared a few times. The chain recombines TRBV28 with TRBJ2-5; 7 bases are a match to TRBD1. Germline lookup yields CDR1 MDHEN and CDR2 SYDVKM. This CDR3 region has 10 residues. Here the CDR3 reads CATGSGTQYF. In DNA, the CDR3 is TGTGCGACAGGGTCAGGGACCCAGTACTTC.

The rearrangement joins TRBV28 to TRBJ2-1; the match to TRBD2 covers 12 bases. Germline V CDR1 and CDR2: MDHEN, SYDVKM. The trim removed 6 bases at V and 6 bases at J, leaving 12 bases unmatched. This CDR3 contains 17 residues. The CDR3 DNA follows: TGTGCCAGCAGCCTTGTAGCTAGCGGGAGGGTCAGCAATGAGCAGTTCTTC. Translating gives CASSLVASGRVSNEQFF.

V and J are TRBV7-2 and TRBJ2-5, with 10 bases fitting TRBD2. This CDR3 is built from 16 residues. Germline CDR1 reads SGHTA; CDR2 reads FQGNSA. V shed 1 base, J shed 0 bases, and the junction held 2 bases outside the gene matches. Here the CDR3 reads CASSLGLAGNQETQYF. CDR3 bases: TGTGCCAGCAGCTTAGGACTAGCGGGCAACCAAGAGACCCAGTACTTC.

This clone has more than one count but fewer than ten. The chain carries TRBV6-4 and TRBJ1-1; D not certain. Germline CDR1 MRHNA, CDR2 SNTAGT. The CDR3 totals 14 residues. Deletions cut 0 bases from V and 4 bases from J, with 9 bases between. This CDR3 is CASSDSSRGTEAFF. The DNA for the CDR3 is TGTGCCAGCAGTGACTCATCACGGGGCACTGAAGCTTTCTTT.

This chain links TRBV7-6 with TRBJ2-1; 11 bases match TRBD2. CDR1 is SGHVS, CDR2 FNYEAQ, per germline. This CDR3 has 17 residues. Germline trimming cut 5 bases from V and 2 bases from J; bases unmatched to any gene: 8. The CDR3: CASSAPPSGGPYNEQFF. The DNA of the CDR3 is TGTGCCAGCAGCGCCCCGCCTAGCGGGGGGCCCTACAATGAGCAGTTCTTC.

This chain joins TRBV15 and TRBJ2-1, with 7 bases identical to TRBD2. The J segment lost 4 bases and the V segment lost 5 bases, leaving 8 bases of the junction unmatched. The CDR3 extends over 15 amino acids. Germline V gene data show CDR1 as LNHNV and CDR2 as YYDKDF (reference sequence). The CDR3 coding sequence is TGTGCCACCAGCTACCCAGCGGGACTTTACAATGAGCAGTTCTTC. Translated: CATSYPAGLYNEQFF. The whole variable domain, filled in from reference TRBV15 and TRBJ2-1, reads DAMVIQNPRYQVTQFGKPVTLSCSQTLNHNVMYWYQQKSSQAPKLLFHYYDKDFNNEADTPDNFQSRRPNTSFCFLDIRSPGLGDTAMYLCATSYPAGLYNEQFFGPGTRLTVL.

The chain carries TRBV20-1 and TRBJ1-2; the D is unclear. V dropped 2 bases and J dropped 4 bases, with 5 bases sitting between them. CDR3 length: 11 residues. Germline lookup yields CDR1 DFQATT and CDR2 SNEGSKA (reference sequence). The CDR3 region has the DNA TGCAGTGCTAGACTGTCCTATGGCTACACCTTC. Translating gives CSARLSYGYTF.

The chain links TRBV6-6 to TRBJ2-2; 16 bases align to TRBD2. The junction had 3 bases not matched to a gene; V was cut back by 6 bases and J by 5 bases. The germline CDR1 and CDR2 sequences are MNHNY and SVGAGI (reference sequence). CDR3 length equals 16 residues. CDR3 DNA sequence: TGTGCCAGCAGAGGGACTAGCGGGAGGGCGACCGGGGAGCTGTTTTTT. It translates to CASRGTSGRATGELFF.

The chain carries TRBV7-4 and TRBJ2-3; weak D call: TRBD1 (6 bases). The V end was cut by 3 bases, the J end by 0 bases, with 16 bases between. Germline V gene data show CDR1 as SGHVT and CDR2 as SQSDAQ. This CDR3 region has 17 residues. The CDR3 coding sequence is TGTGCCAGCAGCTTCCTACCGACAGGTACTAGCACAGATACGCAGTATTTT. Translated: CASSFLPTGTSTDTQYF.

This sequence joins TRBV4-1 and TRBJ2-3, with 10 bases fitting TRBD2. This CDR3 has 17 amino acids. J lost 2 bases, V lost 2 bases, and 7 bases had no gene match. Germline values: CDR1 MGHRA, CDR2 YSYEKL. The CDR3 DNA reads TGCGCCAGCAGCCAATCGCTAGCGGGAGTCTTCACAGATACGCAGTATTTT. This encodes CASSQSLAGVFTDTQYF.

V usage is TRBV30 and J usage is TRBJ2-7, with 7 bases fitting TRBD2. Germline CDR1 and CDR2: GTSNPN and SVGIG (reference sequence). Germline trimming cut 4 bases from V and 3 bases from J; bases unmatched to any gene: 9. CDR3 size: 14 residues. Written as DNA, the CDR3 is TGTGCCTGGAAAAAGGGTCCTAGCGGCTACGAGCAGTACTTC. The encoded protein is CAWKKGPSGYEQYF.

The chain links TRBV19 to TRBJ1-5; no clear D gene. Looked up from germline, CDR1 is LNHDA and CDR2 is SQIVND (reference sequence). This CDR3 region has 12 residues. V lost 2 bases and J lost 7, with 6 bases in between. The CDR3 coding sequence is TGTGCCAGTAGTATATATGGACAGCCCCAGCATTTT. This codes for CASSIYGQPQHF. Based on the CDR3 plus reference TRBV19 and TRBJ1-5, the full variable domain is DGGITQSPKYLFRKEGQNVTLSCEQNLNHDAMYWYRQDPGQGLRLIYYSQIVNDFQKGDIAEGYSVSREKKESFPLTVTSAQKNPTAFYLCASSIYGQPQHFGDGTRLSIL.

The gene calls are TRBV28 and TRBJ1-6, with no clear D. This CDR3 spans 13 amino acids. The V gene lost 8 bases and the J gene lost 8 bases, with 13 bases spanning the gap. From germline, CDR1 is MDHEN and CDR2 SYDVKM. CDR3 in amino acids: CASYRRRDSPLHF. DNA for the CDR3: TGTGCCAGCTACCGGAGAAGAGATTCACCCCTCCACTTT.

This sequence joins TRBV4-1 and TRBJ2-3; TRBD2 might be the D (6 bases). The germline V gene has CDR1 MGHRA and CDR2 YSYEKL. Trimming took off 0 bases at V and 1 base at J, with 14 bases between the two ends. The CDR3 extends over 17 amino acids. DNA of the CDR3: TGCGCCAGCAGCCAAGAATGGTGGCCGGGGGGCACAGATACGCAGTATTTT. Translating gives CASSQEWWPGGTDTQYF.

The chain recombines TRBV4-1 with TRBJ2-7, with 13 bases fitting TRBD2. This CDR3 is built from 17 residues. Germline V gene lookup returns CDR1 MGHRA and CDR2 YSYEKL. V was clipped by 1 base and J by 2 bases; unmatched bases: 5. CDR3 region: CASSQGGGLAGTYEQYF. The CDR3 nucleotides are TGCGCCAGCAGCCAAGGAGGGGGACTAGCGGGGACCTACGAGCAGTACTTC.

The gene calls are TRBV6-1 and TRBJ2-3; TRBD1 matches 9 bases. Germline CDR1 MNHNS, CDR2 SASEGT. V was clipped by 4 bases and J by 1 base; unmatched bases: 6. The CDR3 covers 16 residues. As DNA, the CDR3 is TGTGCCAGCAGTGTTGGTTGGACAGGGGGCACAGATACGCAGTATTTT. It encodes CASSVGWTGGTDTQYF.

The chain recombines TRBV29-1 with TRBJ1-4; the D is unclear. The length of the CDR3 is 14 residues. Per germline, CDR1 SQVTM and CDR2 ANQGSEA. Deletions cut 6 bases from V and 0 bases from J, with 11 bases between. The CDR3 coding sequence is TGCAGCGTGGCCGGCCTTGCAACTAATGAAAAACTGTTTTTT. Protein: CSVAGLATNEKLFF.

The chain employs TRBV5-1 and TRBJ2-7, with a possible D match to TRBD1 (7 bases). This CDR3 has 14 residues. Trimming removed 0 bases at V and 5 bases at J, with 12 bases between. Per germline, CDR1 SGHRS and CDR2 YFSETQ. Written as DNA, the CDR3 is TGCGCCAGCAGCTTGGCCAGGGGGGACGACGAGCAGTACTTC. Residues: CASSLARGDDEQYF.

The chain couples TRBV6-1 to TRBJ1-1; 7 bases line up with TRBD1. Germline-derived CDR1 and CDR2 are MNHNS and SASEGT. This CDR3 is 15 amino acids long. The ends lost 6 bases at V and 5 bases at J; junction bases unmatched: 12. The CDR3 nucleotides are TGTGCCAGCAGCTTCCAGACAGGGCTAGGGACTGAAGCTTTCTTT. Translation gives CASSFQTGLGTEAFF.

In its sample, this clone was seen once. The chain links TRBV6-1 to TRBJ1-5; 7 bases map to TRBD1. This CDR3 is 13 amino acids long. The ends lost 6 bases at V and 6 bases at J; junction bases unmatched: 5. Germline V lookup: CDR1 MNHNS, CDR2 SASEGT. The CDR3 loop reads CASRQGGGQPQHF. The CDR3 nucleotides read TGTGCCAGCAGGCAGGGGGGGGGTCAGCCCCAGCATTTT.

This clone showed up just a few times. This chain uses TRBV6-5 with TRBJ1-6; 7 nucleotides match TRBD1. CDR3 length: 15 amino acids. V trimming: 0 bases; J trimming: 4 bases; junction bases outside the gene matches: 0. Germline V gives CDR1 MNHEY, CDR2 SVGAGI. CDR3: CASSYSGQYNSPLHF. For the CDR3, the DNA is TGTGCCAGCAGTTACTCGGGACAGTATAATTCACCCCTCCACTTT.

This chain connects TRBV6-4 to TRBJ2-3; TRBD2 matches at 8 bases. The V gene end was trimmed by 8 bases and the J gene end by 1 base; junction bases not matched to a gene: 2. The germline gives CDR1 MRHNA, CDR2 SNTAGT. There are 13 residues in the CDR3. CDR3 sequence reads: CASGAGGTDTQYF. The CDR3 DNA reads TGTGCCAGCGGAGCGGGGGGCACAGATACGCAGTATTTT.

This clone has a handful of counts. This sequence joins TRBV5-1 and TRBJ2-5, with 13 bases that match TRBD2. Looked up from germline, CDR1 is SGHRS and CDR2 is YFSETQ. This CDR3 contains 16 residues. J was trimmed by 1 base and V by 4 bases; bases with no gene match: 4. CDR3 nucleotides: TGCGCCAGCAGCCCGAGACTAGCGGGGGGCCAAGAGACCCAGTACTTC. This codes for CASSPRLAGGQETQYF.

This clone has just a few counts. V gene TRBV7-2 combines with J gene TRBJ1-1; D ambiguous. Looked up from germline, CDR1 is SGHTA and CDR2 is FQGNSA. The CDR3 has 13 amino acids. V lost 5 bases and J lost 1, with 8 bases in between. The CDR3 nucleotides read TGTGCCAGCAGCAATGGACGGAACACTGAAGCTTTCTTT. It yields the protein CASSNGRNTEAFF. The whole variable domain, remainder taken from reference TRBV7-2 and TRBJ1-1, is GAGVSQSPSNKVTEKGKDVELRCDPISGHTALYWYRQSLGQGLEFLIYFQGNSAPDKSGLPSDRFSAERTGGSVSTLTIQRTQQEDSAVYLCASSNGRNTEAFFGQGTRLTVV.

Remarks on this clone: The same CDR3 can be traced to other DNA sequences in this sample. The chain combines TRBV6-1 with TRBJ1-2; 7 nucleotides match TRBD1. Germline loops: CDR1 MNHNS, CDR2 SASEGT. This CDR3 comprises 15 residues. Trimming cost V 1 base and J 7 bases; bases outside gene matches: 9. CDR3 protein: CASSEERGGLGGYTF. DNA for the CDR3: TGTGCCAGCAGTGAAGAGAGAGGGGGCCTGGGTGGCTACACCTTC.

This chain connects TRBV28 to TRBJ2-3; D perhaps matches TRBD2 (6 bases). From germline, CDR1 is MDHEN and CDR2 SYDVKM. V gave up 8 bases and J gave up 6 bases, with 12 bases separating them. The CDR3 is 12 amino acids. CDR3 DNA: TGTGCCAGCGCCCATGGGGGGGATACGCAGTATTTT. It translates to CASAHGGDTQYF.

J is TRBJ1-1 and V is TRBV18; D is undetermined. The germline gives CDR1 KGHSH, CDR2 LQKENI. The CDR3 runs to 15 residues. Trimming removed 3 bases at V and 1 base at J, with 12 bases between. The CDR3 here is CASSPPGLQNTEAFF. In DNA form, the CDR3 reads TGTGCCAGCTCACCTCCCGGACTCCAGAACACTGAAGCTTTCTTT.